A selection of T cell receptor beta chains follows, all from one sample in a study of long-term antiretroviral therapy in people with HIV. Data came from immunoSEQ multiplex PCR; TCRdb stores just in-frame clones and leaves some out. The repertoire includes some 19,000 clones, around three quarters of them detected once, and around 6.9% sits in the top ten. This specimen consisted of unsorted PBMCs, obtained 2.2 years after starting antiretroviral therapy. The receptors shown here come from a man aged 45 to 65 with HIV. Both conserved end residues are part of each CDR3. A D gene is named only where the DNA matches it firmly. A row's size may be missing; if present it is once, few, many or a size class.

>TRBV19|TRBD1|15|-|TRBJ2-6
CASPPGDSWANVLTF
TGTGCCAGTCCACCAGGGGACAGCTGGGCCAACGTCCTGACTTTC
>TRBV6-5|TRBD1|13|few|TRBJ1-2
CASRTDRDYGYTF
TGTGCCAGCAGAACAGACAGGGACTATGGCTACACCTTC
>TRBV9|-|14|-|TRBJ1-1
CASSVASTRTEAFF
TGTGCCAGCAGCGTAGCTTCCACACGCACTGAAGCTTTCTTT
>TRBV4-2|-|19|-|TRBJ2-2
CASSHPNEGGQGRTGELFF
TGTGCCAGCAGCCACCCCAACGAAGGGGGGCAGGGTCGTACCGGGGAGCTGTTTTTT
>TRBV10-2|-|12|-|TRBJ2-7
CASSGATYEQYF
TGCGCCAGCAGTGGGGCTACCTACGAGCAGTACTTC
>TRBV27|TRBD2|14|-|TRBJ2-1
CASTGLAGGNEQFF
TGTGCCAGCACGGGATTAGCGGGAGGAAATGAGCAGTTCTTC
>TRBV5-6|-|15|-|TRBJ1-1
CASSLDGGYYTEAFF
TGTGCCAGCAGCTTGGATGGGGGATACTACACTGAAGCTTTCTTT
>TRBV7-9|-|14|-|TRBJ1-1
CASSLASGAGEAFF
TGTGCCAGCAGCTTAGCGAGCGGGGCTGGTGAAGCTTTCTTT
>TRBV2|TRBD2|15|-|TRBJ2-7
CASSEKRGEGYEQYF
TGTGCCAGCAGTGAAAAGCGCGGGGAGGGCTACGAGCAGTACTTC
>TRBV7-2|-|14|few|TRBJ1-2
CASSSSGAIYGYTF
TGTGCCAGCAGCTCCTCAGGGGCGATCTATGGCTACACCTTC
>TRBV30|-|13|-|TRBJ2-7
CAWSVRRTYEQYF
TGTGCCTGGAGTGTACGGCGGACCTACGAGCAGTACTTC
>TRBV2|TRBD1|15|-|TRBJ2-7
CASRSQGARSYEQYF
TGTGCCAGCAGATCACAGGGGGCCCGATCCTACGAGCAGTACTTC
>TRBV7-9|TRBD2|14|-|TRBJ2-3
CASSFSGSTDTQYF
TGTGCCAGCAGCTTTAGCGGGAGCACAGATACGCAGTATTTT
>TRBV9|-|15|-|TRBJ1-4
CASSPSWGANEKLFF
TGTGCCAGCAGCCCCTCCTGGGGTGCTAATGAAAAACTGTTTTTT
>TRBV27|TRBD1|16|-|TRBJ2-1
CASSPRDRGDDNEQFF
TGTGCCAGCAGTCCACGGGACAGGGGAGACGACAATGAGCAGTTCTTC
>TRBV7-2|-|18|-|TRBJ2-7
CASSPQAAGGRSSYEQYF
TGTGCCAGCAGCCCCCAAGCCGCGGGTGGCAGGTCGTCCTACGAGCAGTACTTC
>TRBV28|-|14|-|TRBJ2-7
CASSPRGQTYEQYF
TGTGCCAGCAGTCCGAGGGGCCAGACCTACGAGCAGTACTTC
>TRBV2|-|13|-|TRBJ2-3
CASSELVPDTQYF
TGTGCCAGCAGTGAGCTAGTACCAGATACGCAGTATTTT